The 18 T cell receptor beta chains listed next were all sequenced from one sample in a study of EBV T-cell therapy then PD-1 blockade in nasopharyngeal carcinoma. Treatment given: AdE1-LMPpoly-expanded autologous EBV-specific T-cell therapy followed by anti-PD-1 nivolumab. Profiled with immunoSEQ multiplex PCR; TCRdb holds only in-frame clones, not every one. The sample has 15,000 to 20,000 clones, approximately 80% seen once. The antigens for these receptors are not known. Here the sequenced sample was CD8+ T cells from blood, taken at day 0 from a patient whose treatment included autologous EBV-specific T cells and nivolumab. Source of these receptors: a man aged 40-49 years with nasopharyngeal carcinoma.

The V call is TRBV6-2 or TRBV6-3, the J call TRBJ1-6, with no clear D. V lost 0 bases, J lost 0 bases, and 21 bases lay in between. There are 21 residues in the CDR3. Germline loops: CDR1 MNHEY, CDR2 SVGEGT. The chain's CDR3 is CASSYSKESPSLSSYNSPLHF. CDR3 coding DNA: TGTGCCAGCAGTTACTCGAAAGAGAGTCCTAGTTTGAGCTCCTATAATTCACCCCTCCACTTT.

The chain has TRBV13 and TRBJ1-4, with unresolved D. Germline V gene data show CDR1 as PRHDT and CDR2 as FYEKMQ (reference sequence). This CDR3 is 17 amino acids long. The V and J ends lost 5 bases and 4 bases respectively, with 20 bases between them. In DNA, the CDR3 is TGTGCCAGCAGCCGAGCGCCCTACACAGAGGATAATGAAAAACTGTTTTTT. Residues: CASSRAPYTEDNEKLFF.

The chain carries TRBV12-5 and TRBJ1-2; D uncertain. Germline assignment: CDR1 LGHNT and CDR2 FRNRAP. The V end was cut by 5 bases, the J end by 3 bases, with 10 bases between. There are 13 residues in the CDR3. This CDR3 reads CASGPQAYYGYTF. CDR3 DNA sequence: TGTGCTAGTGGTCCTCAAGCCTACTATGGCTACACCTTC.

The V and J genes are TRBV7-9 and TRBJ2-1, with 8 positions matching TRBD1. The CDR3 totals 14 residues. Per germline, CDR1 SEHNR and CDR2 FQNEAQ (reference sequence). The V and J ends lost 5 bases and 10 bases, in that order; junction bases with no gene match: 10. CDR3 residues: CASSPTLRDREQFF. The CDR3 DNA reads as TGTGCCAGCAGCCCGACCCTCAGGGACAGGGAGCAGTTCTTC.

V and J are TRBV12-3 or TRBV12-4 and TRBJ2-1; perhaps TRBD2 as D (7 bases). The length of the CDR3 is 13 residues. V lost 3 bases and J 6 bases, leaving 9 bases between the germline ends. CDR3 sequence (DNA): TGTGCCAGCAGTTTCGGGGGGCTCAATGAGCAGTTCTTC. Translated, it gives CASSFGGLNEQFF.

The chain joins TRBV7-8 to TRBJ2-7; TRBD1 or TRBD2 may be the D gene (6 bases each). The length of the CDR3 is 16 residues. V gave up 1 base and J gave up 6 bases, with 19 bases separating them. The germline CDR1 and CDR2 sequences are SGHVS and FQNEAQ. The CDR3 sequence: CASSLDGLQGRLEQYF. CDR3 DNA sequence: TGTGCCAGCAGCTTAGACGGACTACAGGGTCGCCTCGAGCAGTACTTC.

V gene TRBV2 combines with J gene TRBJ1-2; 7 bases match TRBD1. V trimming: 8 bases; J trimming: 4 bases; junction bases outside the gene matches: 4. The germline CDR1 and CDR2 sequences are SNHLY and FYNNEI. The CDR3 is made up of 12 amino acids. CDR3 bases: TGTGCCAGCCCCGACAGGGCCTATGGCTACACCTTC. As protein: CASPDRAYGYTF.

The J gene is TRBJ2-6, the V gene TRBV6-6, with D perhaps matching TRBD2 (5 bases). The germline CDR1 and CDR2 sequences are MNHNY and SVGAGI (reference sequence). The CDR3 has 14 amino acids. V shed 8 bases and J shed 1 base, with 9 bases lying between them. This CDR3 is CASPRRSGANVLTF. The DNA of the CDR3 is TGTGCCAGCCCCCGGAGGTCTGGGGCCAACGTCCTGACTTTC.

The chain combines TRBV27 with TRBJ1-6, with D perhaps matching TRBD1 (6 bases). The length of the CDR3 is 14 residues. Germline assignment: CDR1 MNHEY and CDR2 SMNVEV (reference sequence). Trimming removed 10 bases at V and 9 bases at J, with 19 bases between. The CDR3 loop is CATRMDSPFSPLHF. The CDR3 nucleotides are TGTGCCACCCGAATGGACAGTCCCTTTTCACCCCTCCACTTT.

The CDR3 DNA is TGTGCCAGCAGCTTGGGCAGTCTCTATGGCTACACCTTC. This gives the protein CASSLGSLYGYTF. The chain joins TRBV5-6 to TRBJ1-2; D gene ambiguous. Germline V CDR1 and CDR2: SGHDT, YYEEEE. The CDR3 has 13 residues. With 0 bases removed from V and 4 bases from J, the gap between germline ends came to 7 bases.

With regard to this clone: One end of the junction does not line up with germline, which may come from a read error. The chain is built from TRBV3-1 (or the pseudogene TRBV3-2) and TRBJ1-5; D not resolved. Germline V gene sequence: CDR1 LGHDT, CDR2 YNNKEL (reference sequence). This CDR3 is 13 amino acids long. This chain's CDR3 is CASSQRSKQPQHF. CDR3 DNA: TGTGCCAGCAGCCAGAGGAGCAAGCAGCCCCAGCATTTT.

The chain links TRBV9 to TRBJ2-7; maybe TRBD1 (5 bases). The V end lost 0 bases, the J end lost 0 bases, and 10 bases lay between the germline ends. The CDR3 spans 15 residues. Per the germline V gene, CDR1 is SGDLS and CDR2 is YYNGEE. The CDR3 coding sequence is TGTGCCAGCAGCGTAGAGTCAGGGTTCTCCTACGAGCAGTACTTC. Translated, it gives CASSVESGFSYEQYF. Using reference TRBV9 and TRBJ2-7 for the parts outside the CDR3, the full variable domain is DSGVTQTPKHLITATGQRVTLRCSPRSGDLSVYWYQQSLDQGLQFLIQYYNGEERAKGNILERFSAQQFPDLHSELNLSSLELGDSALYFCASSVESGFSYEQYFGPGTRLTVT.

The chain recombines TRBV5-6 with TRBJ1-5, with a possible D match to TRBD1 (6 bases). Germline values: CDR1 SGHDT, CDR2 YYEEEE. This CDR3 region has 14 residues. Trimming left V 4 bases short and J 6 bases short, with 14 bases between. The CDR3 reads CASSEGEGVQPQHF. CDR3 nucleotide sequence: TGTGCCAGCAGCGAGGGGGAGGGGGTTCAGCCCCAGCATTTT. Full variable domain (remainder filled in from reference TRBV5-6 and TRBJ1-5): DAGVTQSPTHLIKTRGQQVTLRCSPKSGHDTVSWYQQALGQGPQFIFQYYEEEERQRGNFPDRFSGHQFPNYSSELNVNALLLGDSALYLCASSEGEGVQPQHFGDGTRLSIL.

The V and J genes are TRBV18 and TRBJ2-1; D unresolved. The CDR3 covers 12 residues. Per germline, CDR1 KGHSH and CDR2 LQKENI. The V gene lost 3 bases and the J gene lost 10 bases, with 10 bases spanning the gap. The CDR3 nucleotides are TGTGCCAGCTCACCCGGAGACGACGAGCAGTTCTTC. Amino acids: CASSPGDDEQFF.

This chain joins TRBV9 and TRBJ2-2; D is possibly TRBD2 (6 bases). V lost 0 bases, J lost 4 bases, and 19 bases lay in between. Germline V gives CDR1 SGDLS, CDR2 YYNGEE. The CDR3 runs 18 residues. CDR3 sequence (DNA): TGTGCCAGCAGCGTAGACGGCGGGGCACCTCCACGCACCGGGGAGCTGTTTTTT. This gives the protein CASSVDGGAPPRTGELFF.

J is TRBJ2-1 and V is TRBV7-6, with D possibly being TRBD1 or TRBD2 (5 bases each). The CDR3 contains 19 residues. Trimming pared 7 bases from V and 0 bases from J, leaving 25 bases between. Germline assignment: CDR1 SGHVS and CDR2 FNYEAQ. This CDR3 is CASTGTRDSGISSYNEQFF. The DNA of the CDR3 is TGTGCCAGCACGGGGACGCGCGATTCAGGGATAAGCTCCTACAATGAGCAGTTCTTC.

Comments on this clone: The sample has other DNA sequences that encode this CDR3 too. The CDR3 protein is CASSLTGTGGRQPQHF. The CDR3 coding sequence is TGTGCCAGCAGCTTAACCGGGACAGGGGGACGTCAGCCCCAGCATTTT. The chain is built from TRBV7-2 and TRBJ1-5; TRBD1 aligns across 11 bases. This CDR3 is built from 16 residues. The germline gives CDR1 SGHTA, CDR2 FQGNSA. Germline trimming cut 2 bases from V and 6 bases from J; bases unmatched to any gene: 6.

CDR3 DNA sequence: TGTGCCAGCAGCTTGAGGGCCCAGCTCTATGGCTACACCTTC. Translation: CASSLRAQLYGYTF. The chain is built from TRBV5-6 and TRBJ1-2; no firm D call. The V gene's germline CDR1 is SGHDT and CDR2 YYEEEE. The CDR3 runs 14 residues. Between the trimmed V and J ends, which lost 1 base and 4 bases, there was a span of 11 bases.